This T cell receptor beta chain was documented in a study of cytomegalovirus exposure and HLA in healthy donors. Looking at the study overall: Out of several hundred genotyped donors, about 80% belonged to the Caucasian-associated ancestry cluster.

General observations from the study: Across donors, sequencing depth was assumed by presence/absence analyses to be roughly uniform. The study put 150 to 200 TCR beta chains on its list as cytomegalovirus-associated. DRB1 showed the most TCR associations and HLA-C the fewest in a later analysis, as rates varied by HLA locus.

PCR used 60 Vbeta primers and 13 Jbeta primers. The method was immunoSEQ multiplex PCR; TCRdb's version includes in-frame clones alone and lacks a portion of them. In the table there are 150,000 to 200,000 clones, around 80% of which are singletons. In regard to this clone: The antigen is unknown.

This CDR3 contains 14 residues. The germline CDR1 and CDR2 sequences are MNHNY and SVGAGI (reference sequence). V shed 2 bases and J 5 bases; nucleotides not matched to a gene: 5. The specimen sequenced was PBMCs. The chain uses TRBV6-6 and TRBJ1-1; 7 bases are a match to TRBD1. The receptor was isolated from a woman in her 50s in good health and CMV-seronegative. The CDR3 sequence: CASSYGTVSTEAFF. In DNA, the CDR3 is TGTGCCAGCAGTTACGGGACAGTTTCGACTGAAGCTTTCTTT.